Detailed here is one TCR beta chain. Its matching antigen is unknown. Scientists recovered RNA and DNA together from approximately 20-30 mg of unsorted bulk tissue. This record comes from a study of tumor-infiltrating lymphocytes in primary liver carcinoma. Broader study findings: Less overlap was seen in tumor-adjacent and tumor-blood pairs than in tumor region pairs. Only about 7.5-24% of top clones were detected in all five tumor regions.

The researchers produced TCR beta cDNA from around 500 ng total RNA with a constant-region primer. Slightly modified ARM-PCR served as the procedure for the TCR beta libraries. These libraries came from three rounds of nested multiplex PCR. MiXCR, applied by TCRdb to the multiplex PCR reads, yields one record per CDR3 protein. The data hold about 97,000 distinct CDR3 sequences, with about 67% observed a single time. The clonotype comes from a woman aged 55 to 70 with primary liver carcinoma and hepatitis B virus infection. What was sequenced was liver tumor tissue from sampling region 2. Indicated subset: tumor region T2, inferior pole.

The CDR3 DNA sequence: TGTGCCATCAGGGTACATGGGGCCGGGGAGCTGTTTTTT. Protein sequence: CAIRVHGAGELFF. The rearrangement joins TRBV10-3 to TRBJ2-2; D is undetermined. Germline CDR1 and CDR2: ENHRY and SYGVKD. Between the trimmed V and J ends, which lost 6 bases and 6 bases, there was a span of 11 bases. The CDR3 contains 13 residues.